This record covers a single TCR beta chain. These data belong to a study of blood T cell repertoires in COVID-19. Study-wide background: The study drew acute and convalescent COVID-19 samples from the United States, Italy and Spain. Nucleic acid was either cDNA or gDNA, and it came from T cells, B-cell-depleted T cells, or PBMCs.

Trimming pared 1 base from V and 4 bases from J, leaving 11 bases between. Germline CDR1 and CDR2: LGHDT and YNNKEL (reference sequence). There are 14 residues in the CDR3. Some clones are missing from TCRdb's copy, which holds only in-frame ones; the method was immunoSEQ multiplex PCR. The data contain around 190,000 clones, 88% of them singletons. Material for sequencing was peripheral blood. The clonotype comes from a human donor in a cohort sampled during active COVID-19. The chain couples TRBV3-1 (or the pseudogene TRBV3-2) to TRBJ2-7; D might be TRBD2 (6 bases). CDR3 nucleotides: TGTGCCAGCAGCCAAGCGGAGGGCCGGTACGAGCAGTACTTC. Amino acids: CASSQAEGRYEQYF.